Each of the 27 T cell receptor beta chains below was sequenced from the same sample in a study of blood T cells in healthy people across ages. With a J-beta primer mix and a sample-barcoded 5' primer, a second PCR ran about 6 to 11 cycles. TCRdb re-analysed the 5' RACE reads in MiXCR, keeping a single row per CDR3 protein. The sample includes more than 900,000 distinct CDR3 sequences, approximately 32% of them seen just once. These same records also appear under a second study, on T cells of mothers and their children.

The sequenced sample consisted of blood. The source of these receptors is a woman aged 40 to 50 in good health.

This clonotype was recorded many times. The CDR3 DNA reads TGCAGTGCTAGACTGAACAGGTCATTACGAGTATTTACTGAAGCTTTCTTT. Amino acid sequence: CSARLNRSLRVFTEAFF. The chain links TRBV20-1 to TRBJ1-1; weak D call: TRBD1 (5 bases). The V gene's germline CDR1 is DFQATT and CDR2 SNEGSKA (reference sequence). The V gene lost 2 bases and the J gene lost 5 bases, with 24 bases spanning the gap. The CDR3 is 17 amino acids.

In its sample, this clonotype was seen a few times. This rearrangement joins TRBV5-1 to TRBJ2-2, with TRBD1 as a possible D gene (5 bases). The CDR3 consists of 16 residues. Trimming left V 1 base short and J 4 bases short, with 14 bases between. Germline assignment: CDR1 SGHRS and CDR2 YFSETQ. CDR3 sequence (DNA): TGCGCCAGCAGCTTGCGGCAGGGAAGGCTCACCGGGGAGCTGTTTTTT. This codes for CASSLRQGRLTGELFF.

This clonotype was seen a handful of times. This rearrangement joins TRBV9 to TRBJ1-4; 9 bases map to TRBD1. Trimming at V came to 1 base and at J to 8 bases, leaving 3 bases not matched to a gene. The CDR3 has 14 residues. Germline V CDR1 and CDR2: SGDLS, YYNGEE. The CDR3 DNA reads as TGTGCCAGCAGCGTATCGGGACAGGGAGAAAAACTGTTTTTT. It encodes CASSVSGQGEKLFF.

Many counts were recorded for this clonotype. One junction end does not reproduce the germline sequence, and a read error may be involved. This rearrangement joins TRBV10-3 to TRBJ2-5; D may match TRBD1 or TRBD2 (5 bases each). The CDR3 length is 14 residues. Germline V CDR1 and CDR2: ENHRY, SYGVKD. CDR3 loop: CTISEPGREETQYF. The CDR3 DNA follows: TGTACCATCAGTGAGCCGGGGCGGGAAGAGACCCAGTACTTC.

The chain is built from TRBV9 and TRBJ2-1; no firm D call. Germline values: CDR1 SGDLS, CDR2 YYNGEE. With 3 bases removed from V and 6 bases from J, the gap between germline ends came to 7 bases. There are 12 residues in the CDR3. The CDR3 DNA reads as TGTGCCAGCAGCGATACGCGCAATGAGCAGTTCTTC. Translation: CASSDTRNEQFF.

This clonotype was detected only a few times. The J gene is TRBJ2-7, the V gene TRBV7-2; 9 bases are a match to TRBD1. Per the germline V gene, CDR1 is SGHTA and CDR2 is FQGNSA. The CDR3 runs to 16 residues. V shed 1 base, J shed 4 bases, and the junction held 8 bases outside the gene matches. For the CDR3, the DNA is TGTGCCAGCAGCTTAGACAAAGGGACAGGGAGTTACGAGCAGTACTTC. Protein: CASSLDKGTGSYEQYF.

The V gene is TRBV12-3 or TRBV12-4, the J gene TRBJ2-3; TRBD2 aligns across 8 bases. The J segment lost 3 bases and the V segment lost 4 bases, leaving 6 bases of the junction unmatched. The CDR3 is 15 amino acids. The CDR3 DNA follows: TGTGCCAGCAGTTACGCCGGGACTAGAACAGATACGCAGTATTTT. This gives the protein CASSYAGTRTDTQYF.

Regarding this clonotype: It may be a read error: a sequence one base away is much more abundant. For the CDR3, the DNA is TGTGTCAGCTCACCATCAAGATCTAACTATGGCTACACCTTC. This codes for CVSSPSRSNYGYTF. The chain is built from TRBV18 and TRBJ1-2, with unresolved D. CDR3 length equals 14 residues. CDR1 and CDR2 (germline): KGHSH, LQKENI.

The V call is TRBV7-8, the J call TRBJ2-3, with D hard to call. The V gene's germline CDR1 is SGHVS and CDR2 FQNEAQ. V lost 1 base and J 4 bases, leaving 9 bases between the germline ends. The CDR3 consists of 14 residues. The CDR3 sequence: CASSLGPYADTQYF. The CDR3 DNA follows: TGTGCCAGCAGCTTAGGGCCTTACGCAGATACGCAGTATTTT.

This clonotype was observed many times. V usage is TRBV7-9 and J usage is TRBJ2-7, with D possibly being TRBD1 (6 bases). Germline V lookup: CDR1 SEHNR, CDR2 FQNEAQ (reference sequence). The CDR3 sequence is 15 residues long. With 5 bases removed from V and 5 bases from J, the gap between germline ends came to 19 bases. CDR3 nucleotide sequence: TGTGCCAGCAGCCCCCTCCTAGGGCAGGGGAACGAGCAGTACTTC. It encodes CASSPLLGQGNEQYF. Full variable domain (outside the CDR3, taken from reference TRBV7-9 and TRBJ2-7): DTGVSQNPRHKITKRGQNVTFRCDPISEHNRLYWYRQTLGQGPEFLTYFQNEAQLEKSRLLSDRFSAERPKGSFSTLEIQRTEQGDSAMYLCASSPLLGQGNEQYFGPGTRLTVT.

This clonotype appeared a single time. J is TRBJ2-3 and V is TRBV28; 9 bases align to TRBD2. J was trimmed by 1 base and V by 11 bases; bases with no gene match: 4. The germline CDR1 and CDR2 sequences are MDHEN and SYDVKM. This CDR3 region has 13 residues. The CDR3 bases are TGTGCCGCCCTAGCGGGACGCACAGATACGCAGTATTTT. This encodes CAALAGRTDTQYF.

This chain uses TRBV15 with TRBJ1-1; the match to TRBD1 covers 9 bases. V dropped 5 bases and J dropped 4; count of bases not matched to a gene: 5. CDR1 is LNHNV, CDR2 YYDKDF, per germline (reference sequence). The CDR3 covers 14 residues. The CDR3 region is CATSPTGGSTEAFF. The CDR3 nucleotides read TGTGCCACCAGCCCGACAGGGGGGAGCACTGAAGCTTTCTTT.

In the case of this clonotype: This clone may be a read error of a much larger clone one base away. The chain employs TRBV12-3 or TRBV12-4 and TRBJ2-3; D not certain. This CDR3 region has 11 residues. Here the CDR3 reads CASRSTDAQYF. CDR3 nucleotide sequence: TGTGCCAGCAGGAGCACAGATGCGCAGTATTTT.

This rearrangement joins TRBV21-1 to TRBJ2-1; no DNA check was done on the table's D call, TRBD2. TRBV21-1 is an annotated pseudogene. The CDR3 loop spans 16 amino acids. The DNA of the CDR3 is TGTGCCAGCAGCCCCCGGACTAGCAATGAGTACAATGAGCAGTTCTTC. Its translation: CASSPRTSNEYNEQFF.

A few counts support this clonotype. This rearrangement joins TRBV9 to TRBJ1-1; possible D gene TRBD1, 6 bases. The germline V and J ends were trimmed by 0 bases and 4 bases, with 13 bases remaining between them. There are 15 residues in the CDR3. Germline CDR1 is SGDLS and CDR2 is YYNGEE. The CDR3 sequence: CASSVEPGAGTEAFF. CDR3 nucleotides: TGTGCCAGCAGCGTAGAACCGGGGGCGGGCACTGAAGCTTTCTTT.

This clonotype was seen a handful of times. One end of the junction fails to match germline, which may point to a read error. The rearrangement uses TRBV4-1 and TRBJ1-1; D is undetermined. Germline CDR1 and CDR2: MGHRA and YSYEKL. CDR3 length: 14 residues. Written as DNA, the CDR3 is TGCGCCAGCAACCAAGGCAGATTGAACACTGAAGCTTTCTTT. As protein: CASNQGRLNTEAFF.

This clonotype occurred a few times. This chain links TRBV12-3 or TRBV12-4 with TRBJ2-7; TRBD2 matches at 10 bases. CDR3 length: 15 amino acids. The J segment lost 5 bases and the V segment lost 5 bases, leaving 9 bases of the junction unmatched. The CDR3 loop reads CASSPSGGVSHEQYF. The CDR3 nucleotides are TGTGCCAGCAGTCCGAGCGGGGGGGTTAGCCACGAGCAGTACTTC.

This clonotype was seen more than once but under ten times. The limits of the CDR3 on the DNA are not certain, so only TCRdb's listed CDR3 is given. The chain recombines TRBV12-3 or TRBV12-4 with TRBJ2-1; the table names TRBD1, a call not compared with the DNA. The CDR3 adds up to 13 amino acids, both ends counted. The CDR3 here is CASSLVAGGASFF.

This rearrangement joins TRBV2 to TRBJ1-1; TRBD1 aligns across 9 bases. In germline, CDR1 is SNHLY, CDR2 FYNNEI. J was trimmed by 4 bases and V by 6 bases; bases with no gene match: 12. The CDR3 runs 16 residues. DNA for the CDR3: TGTGCCAGCAGCTGGGGAACCGGGACAGGGTCCACTGAAGCTTTCTTT. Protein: CASSWGTGTGSTEAFF.

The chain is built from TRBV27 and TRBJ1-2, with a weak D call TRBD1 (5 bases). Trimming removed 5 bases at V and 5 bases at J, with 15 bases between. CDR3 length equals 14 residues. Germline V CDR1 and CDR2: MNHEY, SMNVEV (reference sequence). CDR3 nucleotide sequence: TGTGCCAGCAGTCCGGGACGGGGGGGGTATGGCTACACCTTC. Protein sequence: CASSPGRGGYGYTF.

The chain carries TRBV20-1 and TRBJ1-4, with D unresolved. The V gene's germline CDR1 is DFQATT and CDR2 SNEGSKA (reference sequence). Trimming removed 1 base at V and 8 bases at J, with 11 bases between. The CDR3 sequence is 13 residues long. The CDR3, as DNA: TGCAGTGCTAGAGTACGAAATTCGGAAAAACTGTTTTTT. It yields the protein CSARVRNSEKLFF.

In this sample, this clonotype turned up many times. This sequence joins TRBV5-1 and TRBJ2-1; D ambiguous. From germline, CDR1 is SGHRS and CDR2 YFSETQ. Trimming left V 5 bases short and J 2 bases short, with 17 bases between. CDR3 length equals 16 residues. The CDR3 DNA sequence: TGCGCCAGCAGGGCAGTGGTGGTTGGGCCCTACAATGAGCAGTTCTTC. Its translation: CASRAVVVGPYNEQFF.

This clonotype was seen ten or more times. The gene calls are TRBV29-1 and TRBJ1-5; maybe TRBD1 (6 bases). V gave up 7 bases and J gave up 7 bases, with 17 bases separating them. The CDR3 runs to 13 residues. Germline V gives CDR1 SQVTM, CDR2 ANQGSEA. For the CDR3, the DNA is TGCAGCGCCCTAGGGGGAGGGGACCAGCCCCAGCATTTT. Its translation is CSALGGGDQPQHF.

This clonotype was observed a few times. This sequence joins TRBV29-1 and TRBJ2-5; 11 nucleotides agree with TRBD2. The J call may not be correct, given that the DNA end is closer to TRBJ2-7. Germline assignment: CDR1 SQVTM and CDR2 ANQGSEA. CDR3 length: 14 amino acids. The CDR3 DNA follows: TGCAGCGTTGAAGGGACTAGCGGGTCTTACGAGCAGTACTTC. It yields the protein CSVEGTSGSYEQYF.

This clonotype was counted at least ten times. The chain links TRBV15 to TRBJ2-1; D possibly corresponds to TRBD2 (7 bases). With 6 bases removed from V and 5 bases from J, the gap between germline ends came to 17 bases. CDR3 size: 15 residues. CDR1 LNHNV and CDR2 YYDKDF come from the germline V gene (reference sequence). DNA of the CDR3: TGTGCCACCAGGTTCTGGGGGGGCCCAAACAATGAGCAGTTCTTC. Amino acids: CATRFWGGPNNEQFF. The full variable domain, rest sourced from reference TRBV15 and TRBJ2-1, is DAMVIQNPRYQVTQFGKPVTLSCSQTLNHNVMYWYQQKSSQAPKLLFHYYDKDFNNEADTPDNFQSRRPNTSFCFLDIRSPGLGDTAMYLCATRFWGGPNNEQFFGPGTRLTVL.

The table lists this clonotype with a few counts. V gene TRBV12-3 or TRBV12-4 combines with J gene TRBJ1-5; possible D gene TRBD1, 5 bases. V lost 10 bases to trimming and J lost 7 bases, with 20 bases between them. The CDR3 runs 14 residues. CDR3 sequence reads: CANTRWGVEQPQHF. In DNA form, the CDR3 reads TGTGCCAACACCAGGTGGGGGGTGGAACAGCCCCAGCATTTT.

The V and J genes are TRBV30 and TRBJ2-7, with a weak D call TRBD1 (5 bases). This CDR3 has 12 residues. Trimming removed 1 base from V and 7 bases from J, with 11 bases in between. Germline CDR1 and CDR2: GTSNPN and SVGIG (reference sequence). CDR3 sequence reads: CAWSALNREQYF. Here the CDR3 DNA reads TGTGCCTGGAGTGCCCTAAACAGGGAGCAGTACTTC.